The clone carrying this T cell receptor (beta chain) was seen repeatedly, ten times or more. Its antigen remains unknown. Using RNA template, CDR3s of TCR alpha and beta were amplified with iRepertoire arm-PCR. One-step reverse transcription and amplification started from roughly 100-400 ng of tissue mRNA or PBMC total RNA. TCRdb analysed the multiplex PCR reads with MiXCR anew, one entry per CDR3 protein. The sample has tens of thousands of distinct CDR3 sequences; about 25% are singletons. This record comes from a study of glioma-infiltrating T cells. Whole-study findings and limits: CDR3 overlap between tissue and blood was very small. Above-expected tissue-blood divergence occurred in all gliomas, most in low-grade ones.

The receptor comes from a human donor with low-grade glioma or glioblastoma, undergoing nonglioma brain surgery, or in good health (not recorded which). Sequencing input: glioma tissue, nonneoplastic brain tissue, or PBMCs (not recorded which).

The CDR3 sequence is CASSLAGGNNEQFF. CDR3 nucleotides: TGTGCCAGCAGCTTAGCGGGGGGCAACAATGAGCAGTTCTTC. V usage is TRBV7-2 and J usage is TRBJ2-1, with D perhaps assigned TRBD1 or TRBD2 (6 bases each). The CDR3 is 14 residues long. Trimming took 0 bases from V and 5 from J, leaving 8 bases between them. Germline lookup yields CDR1 SGHTA and CDR2 FQGNSA.